This TCR beta chain came from a study of regulatory T cells in long-lasting Graves disease (dated by TCRdb to about 2021). Turning to the overall study: In the newly diagnosed Graves' disease group, patients had been taking antithyroid drugs for less than 3 months. Patients with persistent Graves' disease were compared with patients with newly diagnosed Graves' disease using TCR sequencing and RNA sequencing of peripheral blood. The study was conducted in China and was registered as a clinical trial. A total of roughly 35 samples underwent TCR sequencing, from roughly 13 patients with persistent Graves' disease and 20 or so patients with newly diagnosed Graves' disease.

Broad study findings and their caveats: Only the TCR beta chain was sequenced and analyzed. Persistent patients shared more public clonotypes among themselves (under 3,000) than newly diagnosed patients did (approximately 970). Preferential use of TRBV28, TRBJ1-2 and TRBJ2-5 was observed in persistent disease, whereas TRBV20-1 and TRBJ2-1 were favored in newly diagnosed disease. Lower TCR Shannon entropy and fewer highly expanded clones were observed in persistent Graves' disease patients than in newly diagnosed patients, which suggested clonal expansion. Only peripheral blood was studied, because thyroid tissue, the primary lesion, was inaccessible. The authors acknowledged the small sample size as a limitation that may reduce accuracy.

To note about this clonotype: What this receptor recognizes is not known. No base qualities exist here, and no much larger clone lies one base off it.

Library preparation used multiplex PCR. TCRdb shows the sequencer as Illumina HiSeq 4000. TCR beta libraries were built with iRepertoire HTBI primers and Arm-PCR amplification of CDR3 regions. Before sequencing, the PCR products went through gel purification. In the authors' own workflow: A total of 60 to 80 TRBV and approximately 13 TRBJ segments were identified across samples and were used for gene usage analysis of CDR3 amino acid clonotypes. COPE and FqMerger were used to merge the filtered high-quality paired reads into contigs. BLAST was used to align contigs to IMGT TRBV, TRBD and TRBJ reference genes, and CDR3 was defined according to IMGT. Any clonotype with a frequency above 0.1% was classified as a highly expanded clone. Shannon entropy served as the measure of repertoire diversity, while the Gini coefficient captured V-J evenness. Clonotypes shared by more than one individual were considered public. The public sequencing data were trimmed at Q25 with fastp and processed into clonotypes with MiXCR by TCRdb, which kept only in-frame beta chains. Every distinct CDR3 protein forms one entry, paired with its most common genes and DNA. TCRdb, rather than the study authors, made the V and J calls. Across this sample there are some 220,000 distinct CDR3 sequences, with roughly a fifth seen only once. The top ten clonotypes cover about 12% of the sample.

The time point label of this sample denotes: newly diagnosed GD, antithyroid drugs for less than 3 months. For both TCR sequencing and RNA sequencing, RNA was extracted from PBMCs in TRIzol. The diagnosis of Graves' disease was made according to American Thyroid Association guidelines. Patients were recruited from an endocrinology department in Xi'an, China. Each patient gave 9 to 10 milliliters of peripheral blood, collected in an EDTA anticoagulant tube. Ficoll Paque Plus density gradient separation was used to isolate PBMCs, and no further T cell sorting was performed. An Agilent 2100 Bioanalyzer and agarose gel were used to check RNA quality, and a NanoDrop 2000 was used to measure RNA concentration. Sequences SGDLS (CDR1) and YYNGEE (CDR2) are obtained from the germline V gene. From cysteine to phenylalanine, the CDR3 is 14 amino acids long. The CDR3 DNA has 42 bases and is translated from base 1. The germline V and J ends show losses of 2 bases and 8 bases respectively, and no gene match explains 6 bases of the junction.

The same data also went into a second study, on T cells in Graves' hyperthyroidism and ophthalmopathy. The second publication reports: A patient counted as having stable Graves' hyperthyroidism if no progression to ophthalmopathy occurred over 18 months of follow-up. Hyperthyroidism patients were newly diagnosed, had a disease duration of under 2 months, and were aged 18 to 65 years. The study excluded patients with uncontrolled infections, other autoimmune diseases, pregnancy or lactation. Diagnoses were based on clinical symptoms, serum thyroxine and TRAb, thyroid ultrasound and orbital computed tomography. The TCR CDR3 was subjected to a first round of RT-PCR using the HTBI primer set and the Qiagen OneStep RT-PCR kit. Most expanded thyroid clonotypes (frequency above 0.001) were also detected in blood, suggesting blood repertoires may reflect thyroid immune responses. A 13 V-J signature model separated ophthalmopathy from stable hyperthyroidism, with roughly 88% sensitivity and just under 84% specificity in cross-validation and 80%/75% in testing. In validation, the model predicted progression to ophthalmopathy a median of about 5.9 months before onset, with approximately 68% sensitivity and about 72% specificity. TCR V-J signatures able to tell the groups apart were searched for in a discovery cohort of some 100 patients, of whom roughly 42 had Graves' ophthalmopathy and about 60 had stable Graves' hyperthyroidism. Whether ophthalmopathy could be predicted prospectively was tested in an independent validation cohort made up of 18 hyperthyroidism patients plus 17 patients who later progressed to ophthalmopathy. The 75 to 100 discovery patients were randomly split 7:3 into training and test sets. In more than 5 Graves' hyperthyroidism patients, the study also compared T-cell repertoires from thyroid tissue with T-cell repertoires from blood. Once sampling was done, hyperthyroidism patients were given methimazole at a starting dose of 30 mg daily, whereas ophthalmopathy patients were given high-dose intravenous methylprednisolone. A second multiplex PCR round built the libraries, followed by size selection and purification. Sequencing of the libraries was done on an Illumina HiSeq2000 using paired-end 100 bp reads. SOAPnuke was used to process the raw data, throwing out any read that contained adapters or uncalled bases, had a mean Phred below 15, or lacked an exact constant-primer or identifier match. COPE v1.2.5 was used to merge high-quality paired reads, and clonotypes were defined as unique nucleotide sequences. MiTCR v1.1 was used to align the clonotypes against IMGT TRBV, TRBD and TRBJ reference segments. The analysis was restricted to V-J combinations with a frequency above 0.0001, which together covered approximately 99% of the repertoires. The TCS score was defined as the ratio of F50 (clonal expansion) to E x V (chaos), calculated using BLOSUM62-based TCRdist between CDR3 peptides within each V-J. Welch's t-statistics and random forest reduced fewer than 600 V-J features to 10 to 15, which were used in a naive Bayes classifier (R e1071). No statistical method was used to fix the sample size in advance, and group allocation was not hidden from the investigators. The paper reports TCR Vbeta CDR3 sequencing of 135 peripheral blood samples: approximately 41 ophthalmopathy, about 75 hyperthyroidism and approximately 17 progressor patients.

Recombination linked TRBV9 to TRBJ2-1; 8 bases in the middle match TRBD2. The sequence came from a woman in her twenties or thirties with Graves disease. Donor details come from another sample of the same person, matched by shared clones. This material consisted of peripheral blood mononuclear cells (PBMCs), taken at new diagnosis, from a patient treated with antithyroid drugs. The CDR3 protein: CASSVLAGKYEQFF. The sequenced DNA is TGTGCCAGCAGCGTCCTAGCGGGCAAATATGAGCAGTTCTTC.